Below are 12 T cell receptor beta chains sequenced from a single sample in a study of blood T cells in healthy people across ages. Primers used in a second PCR of about 7 to 11 cycles were a sample-barcoded 5' primer and a J-beta primer mix. TCRdb re-called the 5' RACE reads through MiXCR, storing one row per CDR3 protein. The sample holds over 1,500,000 distinct CDR3 sequences, about two fifths seen once. The sequencing sample was made of blood. The receptors were sampled from a human donor in good health.

There are a few counts of this clonotype. The V call is TRBV4-2, the J call TRBJ2-7; TRBD1 matches 8 bases. The germline CDR1 and CDR2 sequences are LGHNA and YNFKEQ. This CDR3 has 15 amino acids. V shed 0 bases, J shed 11 bases, and the junction held 12 bases outside the gene matches. DNA for the CDR3: TGTGCCAGCAGCCAAGAGGCCATACCTAGGGACAGGAAGTACTTC. Its translation: CASSQEAIPRDRKYF.

This clonotype was observed a handful of times. This CDR3 reads CSARETQGADEQYF. CDR3 DNA sequence: TGCAGTGCTAGAGAGACACAGGGGGCGGACGAGCAGTACTTC. The V call is TRBV20-1, the J call TRBJ2-5; 9 bases fit TRBD1. Judging by the DNA end, TRBJ2-7 fits better; the J call may be wrong. Germline V gene lookup returns CDR1 DFQATT and CDR2 SNEGSKA (reference sequence). This CDR3 is 14 amino acids long.

A few counts support this clonotype. This chain connects TRBV20-1 to TRBJ1-2; a weak D match, TRBD1 (6 bases). Germline assignment: CDR1 DFQATT and CDR2 SNEGSKA (reference sequence). This CDR3 comprises 17 residues. The V end was cut by 1 base, the J end by 8 bases, with 26 bases between. The CDR3 region is CSARAGALGLGLGGYTF. In DNA form, the CDR3 reads TGCAGTGCTAGAGCAGGGGCCCTCGGCCTTGGCCTTGGAGGCTACACCTTC.

The chain is built from TRBV2 and TRBJ2-7, with TRBD2 as a possible D gene (6 bases). The CDR3 is 15 amino acids. V was shortened by 1 base and J by 0 bases, with 10 bases between the two germline ends. Per the germline V gene, CDR1 is SNHLY and CDR2 is FYNNEI. This CDR3 reads CASSEDPGSSYEQYF. CDR3 nucleotide sequence: TGTGCCAGCAGTGAAGACCCCGGGAGCTCCTACGAGCAGTACTTC.

The J gene is TRBJ1-2, the V gene TRBV5-6; 8 bases are shared with TRBD1. The CDR3 loop spans 15 amino acids. After removal of 4 bases from V and 4 bases from J, the junction contained 9 bases not matched to a gene. Germline V gives CDR1 SGHDT, CDR2 YYEEEE. The CDR3: CASSNDRGQIYGYTF. CDR3 bases: TGTGCCAGCAGCAACGACAGGGGTCAAATCTATGGCTACACCTTC. The full variable domain, with the rest looked up from reference TRBV5-6 and TRBJ1-2, is DAGVTQSPTHLIKTRGQQVTLRCSPKSGHDTVSWYQQALGQGPQFIFQYYEEEERQRGNFPDRFSGHQFPNYSSELNVNALLLGDSALYLCASSNDRGQIYGYTFGSGTRLTVV.

The chain is built from TRBV28 and TRBJ2-1; TRBD2 aligns across 8 bases. J lost 3 bases, V lost 7 bases, and 14 bases had no gene match. The length of the CDR3 is 17 residues. Germline V gene sequence: CDR1 MDHEN, CDR2 SYDVKM. The CDR3 nucleotides are TGTGCCAGCATGCCCCTCCCGGGGACTAGAGTCTACAATGAGCAGTTCTTC. Its protein is CASMPLPGTRVYNEQFF.

This clonotype has ten or more counts. One end of the junction varies from germline; a read error may be responsible. The rearrangement uses TRBV7-3 and TRBJ2-3; possible D gene TRBD1, 6 bases. This CDR3 is 13 amino acids long. From germline, CDR1 is SGHTA and CDR2 FQGTGA. The CDR3 reads CASSRDNTDTQYF. The CDR3 coding sequence is TGTGCTAGCAGCCGGGACAACACAGATACGCAGTATTTT.

The genes are TRBV15 and TRBJ2-7; 7 bases agree with TRBD2. The CDR3 covers 15 residues. Germline lookup yields CDR1 LNHNV and CDR2 YYDKDF (reference sequence). The V and J ends lost 3 bases and 4 bases, in that order; junction bases with no gene match: 9. CDR3 residues: CATSSRHGGIYEQYF. The DNA of the CDR3 is TGTGCCACCAGCAGCAGACACGGGGGGATTTACGAGCAGTACTTC.

This clonotype has a count of ten or more. The CDR3, as DNA: TGTGCCAGCAGTTACCGGGAAGAGGTCTACGAGCAGTACTTC. Translating gives CASSYREEVYEQYF. This chain connects TRBV6-2 or TRBV6-3 to TRBJ2-7, with a possible D match to TRBD2 (5 bases). Germline-derived CDR1 and CDR2 are MNHEY and SVGEGT. Trimming took 2 bases from V and 3 from J, leaving 11 bases between them. The CDR3 extends over 14 amino acids.

The table lists this clonotype with a few counts. The chain carries TRBV15 and TRBJ1-2; D not certain. V gave up 3 bases and J gave up 1 base, with 9 bases separating them. The CDR3 is 14 amino acids. Germline-derived CDR1 and CDR2 are LNHNV and YYDKDF (reference sequence). The CDR3 coding sequence is TGTGCCACCAGCAGGAGCGGACTTAACTATGGCTACACCTTC. Translating it yields CATSRSGLNYGYTF.

The chain carries TRBV20-1 and TRBJ2-1; unclear D gene. Germline assignment: CDR1 DFQATT and CDR2 SNEGSKA (reference sequence). The CDR3 consists of 15 residues. Trimming pared 0 bases from V and 2 bases from J, leaving 11 bases between. CDR3 sequence (DNA): TGCAGTGCTAGAGACCGCCTGGCGACCTACAATGAGCAGTTCTTC. Translation gives CSARDRLATYNEQFF.

This clonotype has more than one count but fewer than ten. The junction differs from germline at one of its ends, possibly a read error. The V and J genes are TRBV7-8 and TRBJ2-7; the match to TRBD2 covers 9 bases. Germline V lookup: CDR1 SGHVS, CDR2 FQNEAQ. The CDR3 has 16 amino acids. CDR3 nucleotides: TGTGCCAGCAGCTTAATCACCGGGACTAGCTCCTCCGAGCAGTACTTC. This codes for CASSLITGTSSSEQYF.